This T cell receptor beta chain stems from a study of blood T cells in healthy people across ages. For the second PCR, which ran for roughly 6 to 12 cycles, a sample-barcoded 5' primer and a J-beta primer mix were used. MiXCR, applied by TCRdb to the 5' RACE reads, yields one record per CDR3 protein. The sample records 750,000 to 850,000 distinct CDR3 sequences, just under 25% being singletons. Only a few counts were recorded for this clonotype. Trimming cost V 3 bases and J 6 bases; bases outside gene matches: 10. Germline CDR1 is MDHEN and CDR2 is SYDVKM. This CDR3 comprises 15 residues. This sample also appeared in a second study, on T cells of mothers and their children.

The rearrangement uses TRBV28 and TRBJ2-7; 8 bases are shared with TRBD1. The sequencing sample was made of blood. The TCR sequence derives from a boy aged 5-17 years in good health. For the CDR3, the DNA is TGTGCCAGCAGTTTCCAGGACAGGGTTTTTCTCGAGCAGTACTTC. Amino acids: CASSFQDRVFLEQYF.